Listed below are T cell receptor beta chains from one sample, sequenced in a study of blood T cell repertoires in COVID-19. Repertoires were generated with immunoSEQ multiplex PCR, while TCRdb's copy carries only in-frame clones and drops some. The sample carries fewer than 200,000 clones, over 75% recorded once. Sequencing input: peripheral blood. The receptors here all came from a man between 60 and 75 years old who had recovered from COVID-19. Each CDR3 is given with its conserved first and last residue. Fields, in order: CDR3 protein, CDR3 DNA, J gene, V gene, clone size, D gene. A D gene is named only where the DNA matches it firmly. Size tells how often a clone was seen (once, few, many) or the class of an expanded clone, and some rows leave it out.

CASSVADSYTEAFF	TGTGCCAGCAGCGTAGCCGACAGCTACACTGAAGCTTTCTTT	TRBJ1-1	TRBV9	.	.
CASSIPDRAKFEQYF	TGTGCCAGCAGTATCCCCGACAGGGCCAAATTCGAGCAGTACTTC	TRBJ2-7	TRBV27	.	TRBD1
CASSAGLAGSGYNEQFF	TGTGCCAGCAGCGCCGGACTAGCGGGGTCCGGGTACAATGAGCAGTTCTTC	TRBJ2-1	TRBV9	.	TRBD2
CASSWNPPGQSLNTEAFF	TGCGCCAGCAGCTGGAACCCACCGGGACAGAGTTTGAACACTGAAGCTTTCTTT	TRBJ1-1	TRBV5-1	.	TRBD1
CSVSRMAGGPIGTDTQYF	TGCAGCGTTTCAAGGATGGCGGGGGGGCCTATTGGGACAGATACGCAGTATTTT	TRBJ2-3	TRBV29-1	.	TRBD2
CASSDLAGGLGAKNIQYF	TGTGCCAGTAGTGATCTAGCGGGGGGGCTCGGGGCCAAAAACATTCAGTACTTC	TRBJ2-4	TRBV19	.	TRBD2
CASSYRQEAFF	TGTGCCAGCAGCTATAGACAGGAAGCTTTCTTT	TRBJ1-1	TRBV6-2/TRBV6-3	.	.
CASSSRLAGAQETQYF	TGTGCCAGCAGTTCAAGACTAGCGGGGGCCCAAGAGACCCAGTACTTC	TRBJ2-5	TRBV27	.	TRBD2
CASSLTGPQETQYF	TGCGCCAGCAGCTTGACAGGTCCCCAAGAGACCCAGTACTTC	TRBJ2-5	TRBV5-1	once	.
CASSWTSNANTGELFF	TGTGCCAGCAGTTGGACTTCTAACGCGAACACCGGGGAGCTGTTTTTT	TRBJ2-2	TRBV5-6	.	.
CASRPRQGATDTQYF	TGCGCCAGCAGACCGAGACAGGGCGCGACAGATACGCAGTATTTT	TRBJ2-3	TRBV5-1	.	TRBD1
CASSLQTGVNSPLHF	TGTGCCAGTAGCCTTCAGACAGGGGTTAATTCACCCCTCCACTTT	TRBJ1-6	TRBV19	.	TRBD1
CASSLYSSTGGSEKLFF	TGTGCCAGCAGCTTATACTCCTCGACAGGGGGCTCTGAAAAACTGTTTTTT	TRBJ1-4	TRBV7-2	.	TRBD1